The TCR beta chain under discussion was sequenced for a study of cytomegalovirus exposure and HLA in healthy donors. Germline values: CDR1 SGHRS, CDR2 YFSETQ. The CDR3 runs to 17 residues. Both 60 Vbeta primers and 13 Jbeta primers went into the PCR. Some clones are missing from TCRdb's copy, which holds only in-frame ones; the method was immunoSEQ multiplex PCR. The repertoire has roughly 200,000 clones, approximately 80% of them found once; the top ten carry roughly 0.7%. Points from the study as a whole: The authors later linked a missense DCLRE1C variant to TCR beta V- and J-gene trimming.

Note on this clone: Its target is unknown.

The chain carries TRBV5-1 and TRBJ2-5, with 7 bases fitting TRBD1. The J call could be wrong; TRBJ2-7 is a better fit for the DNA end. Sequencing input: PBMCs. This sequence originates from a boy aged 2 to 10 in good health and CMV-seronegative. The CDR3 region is CASSLARDRTISYEQYF. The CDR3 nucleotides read TGCGCCAGCAGCTTGGCCCGGGACAGAACAATCTCCTACGAGCAGTACTTC.